The rows below give T cell receptor beta chains drawn from one sample of a study of cytomegalovirus exposure and HLA in healthy donors. The repertoire was sequenced with immunoSEQ multiplex PCR; TCRdb's copy has only in-frame clones and lacks some. The sample shows fewer than 90,000 clones, approximately 70% of them seen only once. The material sequenced was PBMCs. The receptor set was obtained from a woman in her fifties or sixties in good health and CMV-seropositive. CDR3s include the opening cysteine and the closing phenylalanine or tryptophan. Fields, in order: D gene, V gene, J gene, clone size, CDR3 DNA, CDR3 protein. The D gene is left open where the match is weak. Expanded clones are given a class, and other clones once, few, many or no size at all.

D gene: -
V gene: TRBV10-3
J gene: TRBJ2-2
clone size: -
CDR3 DNA: TGTGCCATCAGAGGTGGTCTAGAGAACACCGGGGAGCTGTTTTTT
CDR3 protein: CAIRGGLENTGELFF

D gene: -
V gene: TRBV21-1
J gene: TRBJ1-5
clone size: few
CDR3 DNA: TGTGCCAGCAGCAAACCGGGACAGGCGCATTATAGCAATCAGCCCCAGCATTTT
CDR3 protein: CASSKPGQAHYSNQPQHF

D gene: TRBD2
V gene: TRBV5-4
J gene: TRBJ2-3
clone size: -
CDR3 DNA: TGTGCCAGCAGCTTGTGGCTAGCGGGGGGCGCTAGCACAGATACGCAGTATTTT
CDR3 protein: CASSLWLAGGASTDTQYF

D gene: TRBD1
V gene: TRBV5-4
J gene: TRBJ2-7
clone size: -
CDR3 DNA: TGTGCCAGCAGCTTCAGGGGGATCCGGGAGCAGTACTTC
CDR3 protein: CASSFRGIREQYF

D gene: -
V gene: TRBV5-1
J gene: TRBJ1-4
clone size: -
CDR3 DNA: TGTGCCAGCAGCTTCGGAGTGAATAATGAAAAACTGTTTTTT
CDR3 protein: CASSFGVNNEKLFF

D gene: TRBD2
V gene: TRBV18
J gene: TRBJ2-1
clone size: -
CDR3 DNA: TGTGCCAGCTCACCACCGTTGCGGGGGGCCGATGAGCAGTTCTTC
CDR3 protein: CASSPPLRGADEQFF

D gene: TRBD2
V gene: TRBV11-2
J gene: TRBJ2-5
clone size: -
CDR3 DNA: TGTGCCAGCAGCCCCGAGGGAGCGGGGGGTTCTGAGACCCAGTACTTC
CDR3 protein: CASSPEGAGGSETQYF

D gene: TRBD1
V gene: TRBV11-2
J gene: TRBJ1-2
clone size: -
CDR3 DNA: TGTGCCAGCAGCTTAGATTGGATGGGACAGAAAAACTATGGCTACACCTTC
CDR3 protein: CASSLDWMGQKNYGYTF

D gene: TRBD1
V gene: TRBV27
J gene: TRBJ2-3
clone size: -
CDR3 DNA: TGTGCCAGCCTTCCAGTAGGGACAGGGGTGGCAGATACGCAGTATTTT
CDR3 protein: CASLPVGTGVADTQYF

D gene: -
V gene: TRBV9
J gene: TRBJ1-2
clone size: -
CDR3 DNA: TGTGCCAGCAGCGTAGACGGATCGACAGTCATCTATGGCTACACCTTC
CDR3 protein: CASSVDGSTVIYGYTF

D gene: -
V gene: TRBV19
J gene: TRBJ1-1
clone size: few
CDR3 DNA: TGTGCCAGTAGTATGGACGGAGGGGAGGTGAACACTGAAGCTTTCTTT
CDR3 protein: CASSMDGGEVNTEAFF

D gene: -
V gene: TRBV5-1
J gene: TRBJ2-3
clone size: -
CDR3 DNA: TGCGCCAGCAGCTCCGCCCTCGACAGGACGGATACGCAGTATTTT
CDR3 protein: CASSSALDRTDTQYF

D gene: TRBD2
V gene: TRBV6-1
J gene: TRBJ2-1
clone size: few
CDR3 DNA: TGTGCCAGCAGTGAAGCGACGCTAGCGGGCCTCTACAATGAGCAGTTCTTC
CDR3 protein: CASSEATLAGLYNEQFF

D gene: -
V gene: TRBV29-1
J gene: TRBJ1-4
clone size: -
CDR3 DNA: TGCAGCGTTGAAGATTTAGGGGCCGGAAAACTGTTTTTT
CDR3 protein: CSVEDLGAGKLFF

D gene: -
V gene: TRBV11-2
J gene: TRBJ2-1
clone size: -
CDR3 DNA: TGTGCCAGCAGCTTAGGACACCCCTACAATGAGCAGTTCTTC
CDR3 protein: CASSLGHPYNEQFF

D gene: TRBD1
V gene: TRBV6-5
J gene: TRBJ1-2
clone size: -
CDR3 DNA: TGTGCCAGCAGCCGACAGGGGGACGGTGATGGCTACACCTTC
CDR3 protein: CASSRQGDGDGYTF

D gene: TRBD2
V gene: TRBV4-3
J gene: TRBJ2-1
clone size: -
CDR3 DNA: TGCGCCAGCAGCCAAGATTCGTCCCCTAGCGGGAGGGGCAATGAGCAGTTCTTC
CDR3 protein: CASSQDSSPSGRGNEQFF

D gene: -
V gene: TRBV4-2
J gene: TRBJ2-3
clone size: -
CDR3 DNA: TGTGCCAGCAGCCAAGATTATTCTAACACAGATACGCAGTATTTT
CDR3 protein: CASSQDYSNTDTQYF

D gene: TRBD1
V gene: TRBV28
J gene: TRBJ1-1
clone size: -
CDR3 DNA: TGTGCCAGCAGCCGTGACAGGGGGCAAAAAACTGAAGCTTTCTTT
CDR3 protein: CASSRDRGQKTEAFF

D gene: TRBD2
V gene: TRBV4-2
J gene: TRBJ2-6
clone size: -
CDR3 DNA: TGTGCCAGCAGCCAAGAAGGACTAGCGGGAGGAGGCGGGGCCAACGTCCTGACTTTC
CDR3 protein: CASSQEGLAGGGGANVLTF

D gene: TRBD1
V gene: TRBV11-2
J gene: TRBJ2-3
clone size: -
CDR3 DNA: TGTGCCAGCAGCTTTAGGGACAGCCGTAGCACAGATACGCAGTATTTT
CDR3 protein: CASSFRDSRSTDTQYF

D gene: -
V gene: TRBV19
J gene: TRBJ1-5
clone size: -
CDR3 DNA: TGTGCCAGTAGTTCAACCCACAGGGCAGGGCCCCAGCATTTT
CDR3 protein: CASSSTHRAGPQHF

D gene: -
V gene: TRBV29-1
J gene: TRBJ2-2
clone size: -
CDR3 DNA: TGCAGCGTTGGGGAGGCCGACACCGGGGAGCTGTTTTTT
CDR3 protein: CSVGEADTGELFF

D gene: TRBD1
V gene: TRBV30
J gene: TRBJ2-3
clone size: -
CDR3 DNA: TGTGCCTGGAGTGCCGGACAGGGCCCAGATACGCAGTATTTT
CDR3 protein: CAWSAGQGPDTQYF

D gene: TRBD2
V gene: TRBV4-2
J gene: TRBJ2-1
clone size: -
CDR3 DNA: TGTGCCAGCAGCCAACCCGAAGCGGGAGCGGGCAATGAGCAGTTCTTC
CDR3 protein: CASSQPEAGAGNEQFF

D gene: TRBD2
V gene: TRBV4-1
J gene: TRBJ2-3
clone size: -
CDR3 DNA: TGCGCCAGCAGCCAAGAGGGCGCGGGGGGGCCTGATACGCAGTATTTT
CDR3 protein: CASSQEGAGGPDTQYF

D gene: TRBD1
V gene: TRBV2
J gene: TRBJ2-1
clone size: few
CDR3 DNA: TGTGCCTGCACAGGGGGCCTATCGGGACAGTGGGACAATGAGCAGTTCTTC
CDR3 protein: CACTGGLSGQWDNEQFF

D gene: -
V gene: TRBV7-9
J gene: TRBJ2-1
clone size: -
CDR3 DNA: TGTACTGACAGTGGACTAAACAATGAGCAGTTCTTC
CDR3 protein: CTDSGLNNEQFF

D gene: -
V gene: TRBV7-9
J gene: TRBJ1-4
clone size: -
CDR3 DNA: TGTGCCAGCAGCCAACAGCCACCGACTAATGAAAAACTGTTTTTT
CDR3 protein: CASSQQPPTNEKLFF

D gene: TRBD1
V gene: TRBV28
J gene: TRBJ2-5
clone size: -
CDR3 DNA: TGTGCCAGCAGTGAGGGGGCGCAGGAGACCCAGTACTTC
CDR3 protein: CASSEGAQETQYF

D gene: TRBD2
V gene: TRBV9
J gene: TRBJ2-1
clone size: -
CDR3 DNA: TGTGCCAGCAGCACCCATAGCGGGAGTAGCTCCTACAATGAGCAGTTCTTC
CDR3 protein: CASSTHSGSSSYNEQFF

D gene: -
V gene: TRBV28
J gene: TRBJ1-2
clone size: -
CDR3 DNA: TGTGCCAGCAGTCCCCCCGATGGTTTAGCAAGGCTCTATGGCTACACCTTC
CDR3 protein: CASSPPDGLARLYGYTF

D gene: TRBD2
V gene: TRBV28
J gene: TRBJ2-1
clone size: -
CDR3 DNA: TGTGCCAGCAGTTTGGGTACTAGCGGGGGGGCGGTTAATGAGCAGTTCTTC
CDR3 protein: CASSLGTSGGAVNEQFF

D gene: TRBD1
V gene: TRBV28
J gene: TRBJ2-1
clone size: -
CDR3 DNA: TGTGCCAGCAAGGGACCGGGACAGGCGTGGGATGAGCAGTTCTTC
CDR3 protein: CASKGPGQAWDEQFF

D gene: TRBD1
V gene: TRBV5-1
J gene: TRBJ2-3
clone size: -
CDR3 DNA: TGCGCCAGCGGGCCGGGACAGGGGCCAGATACGCAGTATTTT
CDR3 protein: CASGPGQGPDTQYF

D gene: TRBD2
V gene: TRBV6-4
J gene: TRBJ2-3
clone size: -
CDR3 DNA: TGTGCCAGCAGTGAGACTAGCGGGGACTATAATACGCAGTATTTT
CDR3 protein: CASSETSGDYNTQYF

D gene: -
V gene: TRBV9
J gene: TRBJ1-2
clone size: -
CDR3 DNA: TGTGCCAGCAGCGTAGGGGCCTCGGTGGGCTATGGCTACACCTTC
CDR3 protein: CASSVGASVGYGYTF

D gene: TRBD2
V gene: TRBV4-1
J gene: TRBJ2-7
clone size: -
CDR3 DNA: TGCGCCAGCAGCCAGGATAAATGGGCGGGAGTCTCCTACGAGCAGTACTTC
CDR3 protein: CASSQDKWAGVSYEQYF

D gene: -
V gene: TRBV7-6
J gene: TRBJ2-1
clone size: -
CDR3 DNA: TGTGCCAGCAGCTTGTGGGGGGTTGAGCAGTTCTTC
CDR3 protein: CASSLWGVEQFF

D gene: -
V gene: TRBV5-1
J gene: TRBJ1-2
clone size: few
CDR3 DNA: TGCGCCAGCAGCTTAAGAGGGAGGGAGGATGGCTACACCTTC
CDR3 protein: CASSLRGREDGYTF

D gene: TRBD1
V gene: TRBV7-2
J gene: TRBJ2-7
clone size: -
CDR3 DNA: TGTGCCAGCAGCCTCCGACAAAGACAGGGTACCGGCGAGCAGTACTTC
CDR3 protein: CASSLRQRQGTGEQYF

D gene: TRBD2
V gene: TRBV27
J gene: TRBJ2-1
clone size: once
CDR3 DNA: TGTGCCAGCAGTTTATTGCGGGAGATTTCAGATGAGCAGTTCTTC
CDR3 protein: CASSLLREISDEQFF

D gene: -
V gene: TRBV28
J gene: TRBJ1-5
clone size: -
CDR3 DNA: TGTGCCAGCAGCTCACAGGGACATAGCAATCAGCCCCAGCATTTT
CDR3 protein: CASSSQGHSNQPQHF

D gene: -
V gene: TRBV6-6
J gene: TRBJ2-2
clone size: once
CDR3 DNA: TGTGCCAGCAGTTACCGGGAGACGAACACCGGGGAGCTGTTTTTT
CDR3 protein: CASSYRETNTGELFF

D gene: -
V gene: TRBV7-2
J gene: TRBJ1-3
clone size: -
CDR3 DNA: TGTGCCAGCAGTTTCGCCGACCCAGGCTCTGGAAACACCATATATTTT
CDR3 protein: CASSFADPGSGNTIYF

D gene: -
V gene: TRBV4-3
J gene: TRBJ1-1
clone size: few
CDR3 DNA: TGCGCCAGCAGCCAAGTTTTGGAGCGAGAAGCTTTCTTT
CDR3 protein: CASSQVLEREAFF

D gene: TRBD1
V gene: TRBV15
J gene: TRBJ1-5
clone size: once
CDR3 DNA: TGTGCCACCAGCAAGACTTCCGGGACAGGGGCCCAGCCCCAGCATTTT
CDR3 protein: CATSKTSGTGAQPQHF

D gene: -
V gene: TRBV18
J gene: TRBJ2-3
clone size: -
CDR3 DNA: TGTGCCAGCTCCCTGGGGGGGCACGGAGATACGCAGTATTTT
CDR3 protein: CASSLGGHGDTQYF

D gene: TRBD2
V gene: TRBV28
J gene: TRBJ2-1
clone size: -
CDR3 DNA: TGTGCCAGCAGAATCGGGACTAGCGGACCCTACAATGAGCAGTTCTTC
CDR3 protein: CASRIGTSGPYNEQFF

D gene: TRBD1
V gene: TRBV28
J gene: TRBJ1-5
clone size: -
CDR3 DNA: TGTGCCAGCAGTCCCTACACAGGGGAACCAAATCAGCCCCAGCATTTT
CDR3 protein: CASSPYTGEPNQPQHF

D gene: -
V gene: TRBV2
J gene: TRBJ1-2
clone size: -
CDR3 DNA: TGTGCCAGCAGCCTGTACACTAACTATGGCTACACCTTC
CDR3 protein: CASSLYTNYGYTF

D gene: -
V gene: TRBV18
J gene: TRBJ1-1
clone size: -
CDR3 DNA: TGTGCCAGCTCACGCCAGACAGAGAACACTGAAGCTTTCTTT
CDR3 protein: CASSRQTENTEAFF

D gene: -
V gene: TRBV2
J gene: TRBJ1-4
clone size: -
CDR3 DNA: TGTGCCAGCAGTGAGTCGTCAGGCAATGAAAAACTGTTTTTT
CDR3 protein: CASSESSGNEKLFF